A single sample gave rise to the 27 T cell receptor beta chains below, sequenced in a study of shared clonotypes between healthy human individuals. Sequenced by immunoSEQ multiplex PCR; TCRdb stores in-frame clones only, minus some. The table shows about 660,000 clones, with 74% occurring only once. Sequenced material: memory CD4+ T cells sorted from blood. Subset: CD45RA-negative fraction. These receptors all stem from a woman aged 25-40 years in good health.

In this sample, this clone turned up a few times. The chain is built from TRBV7-7 and TRBJ2-2; 8 nucleotides agree with TRBD2. The CDR3 contains 16 residues. V dropped 1 base and J dropped 4; count of bases not matched to a gene: 5. In germline, CDR1 is SSHAT, CDR2 FNYEAQ (reference sequence). The CDR3 protein is CASSLGRAGVTGELFF. CDR3 sequence (DNA): TGTGCCAGCAGCTTAGGGCGAGCGGGAGTCACCGGGGAGCTGTTTTTT.

The V gene is TRBV2, the J gene TRBJ2-7; D gene unclear. CDR1 is SNHLY and CDR2 is FYNNEI in the germline V gene. The CDR3 is made up of 13 amino acids. With 7 bases removed from V and 6 bases from J, the gap between germline ends came to 16 bases. The CDR3 DNA reads as TGTGCCAGCACCGAATGGGTAGACGGCGAGCAGTACTTC. Protein: CASTEWVDGEQYF.

A remark on this clone: This same CDR3 is encoded by further DNA sequences in the sample. The rearrangement links TRBV28 to TRBJ2-6; D call uncertain. The CDR3 consists of 15 residues. Germline CDR1 MDHEN, CDR2 SYDVKM. V was trimmed by 3 bases and J by 0 bases, leaving 6 bases between them. The CDR3 protein is CASSFRRSGANVLTF. Written as DNA, the CDR3 is TGTGCCAGCAGTTTTAGGCGCTCTGGGGCCAACGTCCTGACTTTC.

The chain has TRBV7-8 and TRBJ1-4; 7 bases are shared with TRBD1. CDR3 size: 15 residues. V was clipped by 4 bases and J by 2 bases; unmatched bases: 4. The germline gives CDR1 SGHVS, CDR2 FQNEAQ. CDR3 sequence (DNA): TGTGCCAGCAGCTCTTACAGGGGTACTAATGAAAAACTGTTTTTT. Protein sequence: CASSSYRGTNEKLFF. Based on the CDR3 plus reference TRBV7-8 and TRBJ1-4, the full variable domain is GAGVSQSPRYKVAKRGQDVALRCDPISGHVSLFWYQQALGQGPEFLTYFQNEAQLDKSGLPSDRFFAERPEGSVSTLKIQRTQQEDSAVYLCASSSYRGTNEKLFFGSGTQLSVL.

The chain uses TRBV28 and TRBJ2-4; unclear D gene. CDR1 is MDHEN, CDR2 SYDVKM, per germline. This CDR3 region has 14 residues. V lost 6 bases to trimming and J lost 5 bases, with 14 bases between them. CDR3 region: CASSLSPDQNIQYF. CDR3 nucleotides: TGTGCCAGCAGCCTCTCCCCAGACCAAAACATTCAGTACTTC.

To note about this clone: This same CDR3 is encoded by further DNA sequences in the sample. The chain has TRBV19 and TRBJ2-3, with TRBD2 identical over 10 bases. Per germline, CDR1 LNHDA and CDR2 SQIVND (reference sequence). J was trimmed by 0 bases and V by 3 bases; bases with no gene match: 0. The CDR3 loop spans 15 amino acids. DNA for the CDR3: TGTGCCAGTAGTATTAGCGGGGGGAGCACAGATACGCAGTATTTT. It codes for CASSISGGSTDTQYF. Together with reference TRBV19 and TRBJ2-3, the CDR3 gives the full variable domain: DGGITQSPKYLFRKEGQNVTLSCEQNLNHDAMYWYRQDPGQGLRLIYYSQIVNDFQKGDIAEGYSVSREKKESFPLTVTSAQKNPTAFYLCASSISGGSTDTQYFGPGTRLTVL.

The chain links TRBV27 to TRBJ2-1, with TRBD2 matching over 8 bases. V lost 5 bases and J lost 4; bases outside the gene matches: 7. Germline V gene lookup returns CDR1 MNHEY and CDR2 SMNVEV (reference sequence). The CDR3 runs 15 residues. CDR3 loop: CASSQGTRAYNEQFF. Here the CDR3 DNA reads TGTGCCAGCAGTCAAGGGACTAGGGCATACAATGAGCAGTTCTTC.

DNA for the CDR3: TGTGCCAGCAGCTTTGGAAGGGGCTACGCTAACTATGGCTACACCTTC. Residues: CASSFGRGYANYGYTF. V is TRBV11-2 and J is TRBJ1-2; maybe TRBD1 (5 bases). This CDR3 spans 16 amino acids. The germline gives CDR1 SGHAT, CDR2 FQNNGV. V lost 3 bases to trimming and J lost 0 bases, with 14 bases between them.

The V call is TRBV28, the J call TRBJ2-7; D possibly corresponds to TRBD2 (7 bases). CDR3 length: 15 residues. Trimming took 10 bases from V and 4 from J, leaving 23 bases between them. In germline, CDR1 is MDHEN, CDR2 SYDVKM. The CDR3 loop is CAITTTGRGGYEQYF. CDR3 bases: TGTGCCATCACCACTACAGGGAGGGGGGGGTACGAGCAGTACTTC.

The chain employs TRBV7-3 and TRBJ2-1; D ambiguous. CDR1 and CDR2 from the germline V gene are SGHTA and FQGTGA. The CDR3 spans 15 residues. Trimming cost V 4 bases and J 5 bases, with 15 bases left between them. The CDR3 spells CASSWAIGPNNEQFF. The CDR3 coding sequence is TGTGCCAGCAGCTGGGCAATAGGACCAAACAATGAGCAGTTCTTC.

The genes are TRBV7-9 and TRBJ2-7, with a possible D match to TRBD1 (5 bases). Trimming pared 1 base from V and 3 bases from J, leaving 16 bases between. The CDR3 covers 16 residues. Per the germline V gene, CDR1 is SEHNR and CDR2 is FQNEAQ (reference sequence). CDR3 residues: CASSLVRQDTGYEQYF. CDR3 bases: TGTGCCAGCAGCTTAGTACGGCAGGACACAGGCTACGAGCAGTACTTC. The full variable domain, rest sourced from reference TRBV7-9 and TRBJ2-7, is DTGVSQNPRHKITKRGQNVTFRCDPISEHNRLYWYRQTLGQGPEFLTYFQNEAQLEKSRLLSDRFSAERPKGSFSTLEIQRTEQGDSAMYLCASSLVRQDTGYEQYFGPGTRLTVT.

The chain carries TRBV5-1 and TRBJ1-3; unclear D gene. The V and J ends lost 1 base and 0 bases respectively, with 14 bases between them. The CDR3 is 17 residues long. The germline CDR1 and CDR2 sequences are SGHRS and YFSETQ. CDR3 DNA: TGCGCCAGCAGCTTGTCCTCCTTACAGAGCTCTGGAAACACCATATATTTT. Its protein product is CASSLSSLQSSGNTIYF.

This clone was seen only once. The rearrangement joins TRBV6-5 to TRBJ2-7; D call uncertain. Trimming cost V 0 bases and J 2 bases, with 11 bases left between them. This CDR3 contains 15 residues. Germline lookup yields CDR1 MNHEY and CDR2 SVGAGI. CDR3 nucleotide sequence: TGTGCCAGCAGTTACTCGTTCACCCAGCCCTACGAGCAGTACTTC. It is translated as CASSYSFTQPYEQYF.

A single count supports this clone. The V gene is TRBV7-9, the J gene TRBJ1-2; 9 bases map to TRBD1. Trimming took 5 bases from V and 4 from J; bases not matched to a gene: 14. Germline-derived CDR1 and CDR2 are SEHNR and FQNEAQ (reference sequence). This CDR3 region has 17 residues. This CDR3 is CASSLRGQGNLGYGYTF. In nucleotides, the CDR3 is TGTGCCAGCAGCCTGAGGGGACAGGGAAATCTGGGCTATGGCTACACCTTC. The full variable domain, in which reference TRBV7-9 and TRBJ1-2 provide the parts outside the CDR3, is DTGVSQNPRHKITKRGQNVTFRCDPISEHNRLYWYRQTLGQGPEFLTYFQNEAQLEKSRLLSDRFSAERPKGSFSTLEIQRTEQGDSAMYLCASSLRGQGNLGYGYTFGSGTRLTVV.

The CDR3 is CASDPGLYNEQFF. The DNA of the CDR3 is TGTGCCAGCGACCCGGGACTTTACAATGAGCAGTTCTTC. The chain recombines TRBV2 with TRBJ2-1; tentatively, D is TRBD2 (6 bases). This CDR3 has 13 amino acids. With 8 bases removed from V and 4 bases from J, the gap between germline ends came to 12 bases. Germline V gives CDR1 SNHLY, CDR2 FYNNEI. Filled out from reference TRBV2 and TRBJ2-1, the complete variable domain reads EPEVTQTPSHQVTQMGQEVILRCVPISNHLYFYWYRQILGQKVEFLVSFYNNEISEKSEIFDDQFSVERPDGSNFTLKIRSTKLEDSAMYFCASDPGLYNEQFFGPGTRLTVL.

CDR3: CASSLLGSTDTQYF. CDR3 DNA sequence: TGTGCCAGCAGCTTACTAGGGAGCACAGATACGCAGTATTTT. The rearrangement joins TRBV7-3 to TRBJ2-3; D call uncertain. The V gene's germline CDR1 is SGHTA and CDR2 FQGTGA. The CDR3 has 14 amino acids. Trimming removed 2 bases at V and 0 bases at J, with 6 bases between.

The chain employs TRBV28 and TRBJ2-7; D is undetermined. CDR1 MDHEN and CDR2 SYDVKM come from the germline V gene. This CDR3 region has 13 residues. The germline V and J ends were trimmed by 7 bases and 0 bases, with 10 bases remaining between them. DNA for the CDR3: TGTGCCAGCAACGGACGGAGCTCCTACGAGCAGTACTTC. Translation: CASNGRSSYEQYF.

In its sample, this clone was seen a few times. The rearrangement joins TRBV19 to TRBJ2-5, with D possibly matching TRBD2 (5 bases). CDR1 is LNHDA and CDR2 is SQIVND in the germline V gene (reference sequence). This CDR3 contains 14 residues. V gave up 1 base and J gave up 1 base, with 7 bases separating them. The CDR3 coding sequence is TGTGCCAGTAGTATAGGCGGGTTCCAAGAGACCCAGTACTTC. Translation gives CASSIGGFQETQYF.

CDR3 amino acids: CASSLGQHSYEQYF. CDR3 in DNA: TGTGCCAGCAGCTTAGGTCAGCACTCCTACGAGCAGTACTTC. The chain has TRBV7-2 and TRBJ2-7; D gene unclear. This CDR3 contains 14 residues. Germline CDR1 SGHTA, CDR2 FQGNSA. Trimming took off 1 base at V and 0 bases at J, with 7 bases between the two ends.

The V call is TRBV6-6, the J call TRBJ2-7, with D perhaps matching TRBD2 (5 bases). Looked up from germline, CDR1 is MNHNY and CDR2 is SVGAGI (reference sequence). Trimming pared 0 bases from V and 2 bases from J, leaving 14 bases between. The CDR3 spans 16 residues. The CDR3 DNA reads TGTGCCAGCAGTTACTCACTAGTGGTTGGCACCTACGAGCAGTACTTC. As protein: CASSYSLVVGTYEQYF.

The CDR3 sequence is CASSLGAGVHEQFF. In nucleotides, the CDR3 is TGTGCCAGCAGCTTAGGAGCCGGGGTACATGAGCAGTTCTTC. This chain connects TRBV11-3 to TRBJ2-1; possible D gene TRBD2, 5 bases. Trimming pared 1 base from V and 8 bases from J, leaving 12 bases between. CDR3 length: 14 residues. The germline V gene has CDR1 SGHNT and CDR2 YENEEA.

The chain links TRBV11-3 to TRBJ2-2; tentative D call: TRBD2 (5 bases). This CDR3 region has 15 residues. Germline V gene sequence: CDR1 SGHNT, CDR2 YENEEA. V lost 1 base and J 0 bases, leaving 6 bases between the germline ends. The CDR3 bases are TGTGCCAGCAGCTTAGGAGGGTCGAACACCGGGGAGCTGTTTTTT. It translates to CASSLGGSNTGELFF.

The chain links TRBV10-2 to TRBJ1-3; possibly TRBD1 for D (6 bases). In germline, CDR1 is WSHSY, CDR2 SAAADI. Trimming cost V 6 bases and J 0 bases, with 9 bases left between them. The CDR3 covers 14 residues. The CDR3 region has the DNA TGCGCCAGCAGGACAGGCCACTCTGGAAACACCATATATTTT. This gives the protein CASRTGHSGNTIYF.

With respect to this clone: Only one base separates this from a far larger clonotype, so it likely reflects a read error. Other nucleotide sequences in the sample specify the same CDR3. This sequence joins TRBV5-1 and TRBJ2-4; D may correspond to TRBD1 or TRBD2 (5 bases each). Germline-derived CDR1 and CDR2 are SGHRS and YFSETQ. V was cut by 4 bases and J by 7 bases, with 21 bases left in between. This CDR3 contains 16 residues. CDR3 nucleotide sequence: TGCGCCAGCAGCCGAGGAGGCTTACAGGATTCGAACATTCAGTACTTC. Amino acids: CASSRGGLQDSNIQYF.

This clone showed up many times. Other DNA variants within this sample encode the same CDR3. The chain carries TRBV5-1 and TRBJ2-1, with TRBD2 identical over 9 bases. There are 15 residues in the CDR3. Germline V gene lookup returns CDR1 SGHRS and CDR2 YFSETQ. Losses at the gene ends were 0 bases for V and 7 bases for J; bases not matched to a gene: 5. As DNA, the CDR3 is TGCGCCAGCAGCTTGGCGACTAGCGGATATAATGAGCAGTTCTTC. This gives the protein CASSLATSGYNEQFF.

There are a few counts of this clone. This same CDR3 is encoded by further DNA sequences in the sample. This rearrangement joins TRBV7-2 to TRBJ2-2; no reliable D call. The CDR3 is 14 amino acids. V was clipped by 3 bases and J by 1 base, with 6 bases between them. The germline gives CDR1 SGHTA, CDR2 FQGNSA. The CDR3 region has the DNA TGTGCCAGCAGCTTTGGTCGGAACACCGGGGAGCTGTTTTTT. Translating gives CASSFGRNTGELFF.

The V call is TRBV5-1, the J call TRBJ2-1, with D possibly TRBD2 on 5 matching bases. Trimming left V 0 bases short and J 7 bases short, with 14 bases between. Germline values: CDR1 SGHRS, CDR2 YFSETQ. The CDR3 is 15 amino acids. The CDR3 region is CASSLDMGEINEQFF. The CDR3 nucleotides read TGCGCCAGCAGCTTGGATATGGGAGAGATTAATGAGCAGTTCTTC.